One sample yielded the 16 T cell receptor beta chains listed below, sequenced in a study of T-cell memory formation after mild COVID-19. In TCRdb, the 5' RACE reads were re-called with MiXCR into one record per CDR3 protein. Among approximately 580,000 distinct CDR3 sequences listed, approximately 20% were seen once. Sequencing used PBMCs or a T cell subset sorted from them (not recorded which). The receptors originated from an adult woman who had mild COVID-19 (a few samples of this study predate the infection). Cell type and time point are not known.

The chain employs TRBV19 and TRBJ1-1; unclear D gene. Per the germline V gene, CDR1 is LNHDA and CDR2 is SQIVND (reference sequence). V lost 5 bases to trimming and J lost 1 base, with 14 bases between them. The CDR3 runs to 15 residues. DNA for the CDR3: TGTGCCAGTAGTCTTCAATCCGGAGGGAACACTGAAGCTTTCTTT. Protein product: CASSLQSGGNTEAFF.

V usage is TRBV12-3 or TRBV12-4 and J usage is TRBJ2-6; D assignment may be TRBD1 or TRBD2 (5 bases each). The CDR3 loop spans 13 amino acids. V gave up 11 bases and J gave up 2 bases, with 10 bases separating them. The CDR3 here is CACRGAGANVLTF. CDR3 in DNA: TGTGCCTGTCGAGGGGCTGGGGCCAACGTCCTGACTTTC.

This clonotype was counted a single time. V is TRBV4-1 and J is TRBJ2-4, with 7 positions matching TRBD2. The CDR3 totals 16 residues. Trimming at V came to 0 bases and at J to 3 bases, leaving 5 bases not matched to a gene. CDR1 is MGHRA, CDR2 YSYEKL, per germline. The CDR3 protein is CASSQDPGGDKNIQYF. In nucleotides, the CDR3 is TGCGCCAGCAGCCAAGACCCGGGAGGAGACAAAAACATTCAGTACTTC.

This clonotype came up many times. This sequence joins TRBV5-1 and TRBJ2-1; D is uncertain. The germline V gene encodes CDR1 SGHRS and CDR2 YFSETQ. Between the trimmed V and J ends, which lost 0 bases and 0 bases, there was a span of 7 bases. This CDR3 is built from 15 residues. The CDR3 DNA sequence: TGCGCCAGCAGCTTGGCCACGAGCTCCTACAATGAGCAGTTCTTC. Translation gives CASSLATSSYNEQFF.

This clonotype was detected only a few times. The CDR3 DNA follows: TGTGCCAGCAGCTCCTGGGGCAGGCCCTACGAGCAGTACTTC. It specifies CASSSWGRPYEQYF. V is TRBV7-2 and J is TRBJ2-7; possible D gene TRBD1, 5 bases. V was cut by 4 bases and J by 2 bases, with 12 bases left in between. This CDR3 region has 14 residues. CDR1 is SGHTA and CDR2 is FQGNSA in the germline V gene. Complete variable domain (other parts from reference TRBV7-2 and TRBJ2-7): GAGVSQSPSNKVTEKGKDVELRCDPISGHTALYWYRQSLGQGLEFLIYFQGNSAPDKSGLPSDRFSAERTGGSVSTLTIQRTQQEDSAVYLCASSSWGRPYEQYFGPGTRLTVT.

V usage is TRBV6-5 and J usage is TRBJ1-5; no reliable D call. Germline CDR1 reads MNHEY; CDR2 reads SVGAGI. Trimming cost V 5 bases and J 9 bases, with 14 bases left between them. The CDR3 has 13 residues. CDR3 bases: TGTGCCAGCAGTGACGGGCGGATTGGGCCCCAGCATTTT. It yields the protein CASSDGRIGPQHF.

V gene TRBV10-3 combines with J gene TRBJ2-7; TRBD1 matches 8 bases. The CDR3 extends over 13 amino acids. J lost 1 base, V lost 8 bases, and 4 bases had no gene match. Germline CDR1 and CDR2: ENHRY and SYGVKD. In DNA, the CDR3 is TGTGCCATCGGGGGACAGGCTTCCTACGAGCAGTACTTC. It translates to CAIGGQASYEQYF.

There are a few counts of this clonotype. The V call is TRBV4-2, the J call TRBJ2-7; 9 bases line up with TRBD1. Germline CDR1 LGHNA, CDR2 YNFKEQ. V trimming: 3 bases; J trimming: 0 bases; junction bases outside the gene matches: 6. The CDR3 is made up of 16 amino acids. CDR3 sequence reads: CASSQGQTGGSYEQYF. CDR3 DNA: TGTGCCAGCAGCCAGGGGCAGACAGGGGGCTCCTACGAGCAGTACTTC.

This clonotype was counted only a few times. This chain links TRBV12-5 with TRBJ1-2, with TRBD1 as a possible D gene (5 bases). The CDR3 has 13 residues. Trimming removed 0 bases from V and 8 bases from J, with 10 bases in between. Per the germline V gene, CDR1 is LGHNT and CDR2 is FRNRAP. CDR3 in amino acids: CASGLVSGTGYTF. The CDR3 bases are TGTGCTAGTGGTTTGGTATCAGGGACCGGCTACACCTTC.

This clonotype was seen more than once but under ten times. The CDR3 here is CSARDLRTSGRAYNEQFF. CDR3 DNA sequence: TGCAGTGCTAGAGATCTTCGGACTAGCGGGAGGGCCTACAATGAGCAGTTCTTC. V usage is TRBV20-1 and J usage is TRBJ2-1, with 15 bases lining up with TRBD2. The CDR3 length is 18 residues. J was trimmed by 2 bases and V by 0 bases; bases with no gene match: 5. Germline CDR1 is DFQATT and CDR2 is SNEGSKA (reference sequence).

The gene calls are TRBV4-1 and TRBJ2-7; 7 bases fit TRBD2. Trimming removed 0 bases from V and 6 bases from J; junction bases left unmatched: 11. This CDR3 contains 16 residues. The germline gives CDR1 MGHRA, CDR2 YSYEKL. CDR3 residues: CASSQDPGTTALEQYF. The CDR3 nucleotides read TGCGCCAGCAGCCAAGATCCCGGGACTACGGCTCTCGAGCAGTACTTC.

The CDR3 spells CASSLLRDRRGETQYF. The CDR3 DNA is TGCGCCAGCAGCCTTCTGCGGGACAGGAGGGGCGAGACCCAGTACTTC. V gene TRBV5-1 combines with J gene TRBJ2-5, with 8 bases matching TRBD1. After removal of 4 bases from V and 5 bases from J, the junction contained 13 bases not matched to a gene. Germline CDR1 is SGHRS and CDR2 is YFSETQ. The CDR3 has 16 residues.

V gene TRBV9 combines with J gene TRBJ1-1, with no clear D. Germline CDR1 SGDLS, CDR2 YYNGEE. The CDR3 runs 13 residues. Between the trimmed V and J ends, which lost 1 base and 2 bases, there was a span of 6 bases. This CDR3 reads CASSVYVNTEAFF. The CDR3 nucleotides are TGTGCCAGCAGCGTATACGTTAACACTGAAGCTTTCTTT.

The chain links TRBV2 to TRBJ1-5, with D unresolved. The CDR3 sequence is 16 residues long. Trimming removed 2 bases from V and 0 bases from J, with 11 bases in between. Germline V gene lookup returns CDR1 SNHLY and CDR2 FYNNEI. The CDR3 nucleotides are TGTGCCAGCAGTGAACCGCCGGCGGGTAGCAATCAGCCCCAGCATTTT. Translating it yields CASSEPPAGSNQPQHF.

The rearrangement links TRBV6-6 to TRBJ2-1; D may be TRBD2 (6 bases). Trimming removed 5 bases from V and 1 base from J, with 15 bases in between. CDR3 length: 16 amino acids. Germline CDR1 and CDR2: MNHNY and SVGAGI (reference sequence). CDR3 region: CASSLTREESYNEQFF. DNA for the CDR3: TGTGCCAGCAGTCTAACGAGGGAGGAATCCTACAATGAGCAGTTCTTC.

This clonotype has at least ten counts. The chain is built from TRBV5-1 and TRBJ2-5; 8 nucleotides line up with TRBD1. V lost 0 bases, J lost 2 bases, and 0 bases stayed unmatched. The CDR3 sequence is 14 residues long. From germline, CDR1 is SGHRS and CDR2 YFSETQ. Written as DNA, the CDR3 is TGCGCCAGCAGCTTGGGACAGGGGCAAGAGACCCAGTACTTC. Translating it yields CASSLGQGQETQYF.